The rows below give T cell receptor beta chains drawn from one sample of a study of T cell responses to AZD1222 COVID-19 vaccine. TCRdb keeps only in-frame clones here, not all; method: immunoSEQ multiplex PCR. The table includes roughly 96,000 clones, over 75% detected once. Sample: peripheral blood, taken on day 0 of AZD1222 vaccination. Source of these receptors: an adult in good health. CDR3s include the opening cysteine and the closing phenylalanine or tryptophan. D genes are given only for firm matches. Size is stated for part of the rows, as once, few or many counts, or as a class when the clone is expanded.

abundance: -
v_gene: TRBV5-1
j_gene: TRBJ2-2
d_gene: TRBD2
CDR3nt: TGCGCCAGCAGCGCGGGACTACCGGGCCGTGGGGAGCTGTTTTTT
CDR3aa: CASSAGLPGRGELFF

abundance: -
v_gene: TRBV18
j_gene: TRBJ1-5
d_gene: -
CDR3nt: TGTGCCAGCTCATACCGTGAGTATAGCAATCAGCCCCAGCATTTT
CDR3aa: CASSYREYSNQPQHF

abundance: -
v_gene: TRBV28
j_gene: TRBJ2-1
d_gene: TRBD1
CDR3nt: TGTGCCAGCAGTTTAGTGGGTGGGACAGGGGGTTACAATGAGCAGTTCTTC
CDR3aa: CASSLVGGTGGYNEQFF

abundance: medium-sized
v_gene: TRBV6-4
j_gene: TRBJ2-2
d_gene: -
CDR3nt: TGTGCCAGCAGTGAAGCGGGCACCGGGGAGCTGTTTTTT
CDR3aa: CASSEAGTGELFF

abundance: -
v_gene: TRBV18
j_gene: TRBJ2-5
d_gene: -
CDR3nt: TGTGCCAGCTCACCACCTAAAGAGACCCAGTACTTC
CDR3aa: CASSPPKETQYF

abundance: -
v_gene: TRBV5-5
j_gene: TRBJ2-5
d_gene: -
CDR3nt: TGTGCCAGCAGCATGGGACGGAAGGAGACCCAGTACTTC
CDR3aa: CASSMGRKETQYF

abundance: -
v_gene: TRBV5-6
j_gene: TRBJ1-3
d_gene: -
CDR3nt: TGTGCCAGCAGTTTCAGACCGCTTTACTCTGGAAACACCATATATTTT
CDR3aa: CASSFRPLYSGNTIYF

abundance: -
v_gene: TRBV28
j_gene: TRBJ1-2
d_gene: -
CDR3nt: TGTGCCAGCAGTTTAAGGGGATCGGATGGCTACACCTTC
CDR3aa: CASSLRGSDGYTF

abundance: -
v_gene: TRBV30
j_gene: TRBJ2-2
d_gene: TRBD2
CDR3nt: TGTGCCTGGATTCCTAGCGGCAGGAACACCGGGGAGCTGTTTTTT
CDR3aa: CAWIPSGRNTGELFF

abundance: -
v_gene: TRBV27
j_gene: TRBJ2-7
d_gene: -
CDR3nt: TGTGCCAGCAGTTTTGGTGGTGGGACTGACGAGCAGTACTTC
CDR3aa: CASSFGGGTDEQYF

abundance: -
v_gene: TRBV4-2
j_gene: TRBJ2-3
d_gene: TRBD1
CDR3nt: TGTGCCAGCAGCCCACAACAGGGGCCAATGAGCACAGATACGCAGTATTTT
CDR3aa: CASSPQQGPMSTDTQYF

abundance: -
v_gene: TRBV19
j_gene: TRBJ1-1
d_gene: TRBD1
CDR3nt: TGTGCCAGTAGTAACCGGGACAGGGAAAAAGCTTTCTTT
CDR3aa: CASSNRDREKAFF

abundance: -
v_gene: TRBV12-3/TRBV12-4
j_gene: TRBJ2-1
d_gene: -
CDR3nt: TGTGCCAGCAGTCGGGAAACTCAAGAGCAGTTCTTC
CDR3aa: CASSRETQEQFF

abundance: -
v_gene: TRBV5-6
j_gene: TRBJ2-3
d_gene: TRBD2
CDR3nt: TGTGCCAGCAGCCCGGGACTAGTGGCACCTAGAGGCACAGATACGCAGTATTTT
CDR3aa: CASSPGLVAPRGTDTQYF

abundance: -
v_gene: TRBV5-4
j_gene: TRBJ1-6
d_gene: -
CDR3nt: TGTGCCAGCAGCTTGGGTGACAGCCGAAATTCACCCCTCCACTTT
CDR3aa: CASSLGDSRNSPLHF